A single T cell receptor beta chain is shown here with its context. The naive CD8 population came from CD45RO-negative cells selected for CCR7, without terminally differentiated effector memory CD45RA+ cells. This sample is part of a study of shared clonotypes between healthy human individuals. The CDR3 is 16 amino acids. V dropped 6 bases and J dropped 0; count of bases not matched to a gene: 5. CDR1 and CDR2 (germline): MGHRA, YSYEKL. The data were produced by immunoSEQ multiplex PCR, yet TCRdb's version contains in-frame clones alone and is incomplete. The table includes 2 million or so clones, over 85% detected once.

The specimen was naive CD8+ T cells sorted from blood. The chain employs TRBV4-1 and TRBJ1-4; TRBD1 agrees at 9 bases. The source is a man between 18 and 35 years old in good health. The CDR3 region has the DNA TGCGCCAGCAGATTAAGACAGGGGGCAACTAATGAAAAACTGTTTTTT. Translation: CASRLRQGATNEKLFF.